Listed below are T cell receptor beta chains from one sample, sequenced in a study of early T cells in non-severe SARS-CoV-2 infection. TCRdb processed the 5' RACE reads anew with MiXCR; each CDR3 protein has one entry. The data contain around 46,000 distinct CDR3 sequences, about 5.2% of them singletons. The sample was whole blood, taken at baseline. Every receptor here comes from an adult who was a healthcare worker with PCR-confirmed SARS-CoV-2 infection or an uninfected control (not recorded which). The CDR3 runs from the conserved cysteine through the conserved F or W. The order of the fields is V gene, D gene, CDR3 length, clone size, J gene, CDR3 DNA, CDR3 protein. A D gene is named only where the DNA matches it firmly. For some rows the clone size is stated as once, few or many, or as a class when expanded; others skip it.

TRBV6-5,TRBD1,16,many,TRBJ2-5,TGTGCCAGCAGTTACACCGGGACAGGGTCGGGAGAGACCCAGTACTTC,CASSYTGTGSGETQYF
TRBV6-6,NA,14,NA,TRBJ1-5,TGTGCCAGCAGTTTAGGGGCAGAAAATCAGCCCCAGCATTTT,CASSLGAENQPQHF
TRBV27,TRBD1,17,many,TRBJ1-2,TGTGCCAGCAGTTTATCGGGTACCCAGGGGGCATTCTATGGCTACACCTTC,CASSLSGTQGAFYGYTF
TRBV27,NA,14,few,TRBJ2-7,TGTGCCAGCAGTTTAAACGGTTTCTCCTACGAGCAGTACTTC,CASSLNGFSYEQYF
TRBV4-2,TRBD2,18,many,TRBJ2-6,TGTGCCAGCACCCAGGCCGGGACTAGCGGGAGTGGGGCCAACGTCCTGACTTTC,CASTQAGTSGSGANVLTF
TRBV5-1,TRBD1,14,NA,TRBJ2-7,TGCGCCAGCAGCTGGACAGGGTACACCTACGAGCAGTACTTC,CASSWTGYTYEQYF
TRBV28,NA,16,many,TRBJ2-5,TGTGCCAGCAGGACGGACACCCGGGGTTGGAAAGAGACCCAGTACTTC,CASRTDTRGWKETQYF
TRBV30,NA,12,many,TRBJ2-1,TGTGCCTGGAGTGTGAACAGACAGCACCAGTTCTTC,CAWSVNRQHQFF
TRBV5-6,TRBD2,21,NA,TRBJ2-3,TGTGCCAGCAGCCAAAAAATCGTCCTAGCGGGAGCCCCAAGAAGTACAGATACGCAGTATTTT,CASSQKIVLAGAPRSTDTQYF
TRBV4-2,TRBD1,15,NA,TRBJ2-4,TGTGCCAGCAGCCAGCAAAGGACAGGGGAGAACATTCAGTACTTC,CASSQQRTGENIQYF
TRBV12-3/TRBV12-4,NA,14,few,TRBJ2-7,TGTGCCAGCACCCCGGACACCACCTCCTACGAGCAGTACTTC,CASTPDTTSYEQYF
TRBV7-2,NA,13,many,TRBJ1-1,TGTGCCAGCAGCCTCACAGGGTACACTGAAGCTTTCTTT,CASSLTGYTEAFF
TRBV20-1,TRBD1,13,few,TRBJ2-7,TGCAGTGCTAGGGGGACAGGCGGATTAGGGCAGTACTTC,CSARGTGGLGQYF
TRBV28,TRBD2,15,many,TRBJ2-5,TGTGCCAGCAGTACCCGACTAGCGGGAGAGAAGACCCAGTACTTC,CASSTRLAGEKTQYF
TRBV7-8,NA,12,NA,TRBJ2-7,TGTGCCAGCAGCTCACGGTCCCCCGAGCAGTACTTC,CASSSRSPEQYF
TRBV20-1,TRBD2,15,NA,TRBJ2-1,TGCAGTGCTAGAGACCATCTAGCGGGAGTTGCTGAGCAGTTCTTC,CSARDHLAGVAEQFF
TRBV12-3/TRBV12-4,TRBD2,14,NA,TRBJ2-1,TGTGCCAGCACCCTAGCGGGAGGCTACAATGAGCAGTTCTTC,CASTLAGGYNEQFF
TRBV25-1,NA,16,many,TRBJ2-7,TGTGCCAGCAGTGACCGAGACCGAGGACAGTTTTACGAGCAGTACTTC,CASSDRDRGQFYEQYF
TRBV30,TRBD2,17,many,TRBJ2-6,TGTGCCTGGAGTGGGAGGGAGGGCCAGACTGGGGCCAACGTCCTGACTTTC,CAWSGREGQTGANVLTF
TRBV27,NA,14,many,TRBJ2-3,TGTGCCAGCAGTTTTGGCGGGAAGGGTGATACGCAGTATTTT,CASSFGGKGDTQYF
TRBV7-2,NA,15,many,TRBJ2-7,TGTGCCAGCAGCCTGATTGAACCGAGGCCCTACGAGCAGTACTTC,CASSLIEPRPYEQYF
TRBV12-3/TRBV12-4,TRBD1,17,many,TRBJ2-7,TGTGCCAGCAGTCCGAATCTGCGGACAGGGGGACGGAAAGAGCAGTACTTC,CASSPNLRTGGRKEQYF
TRBV7-9,NA,14,many,TRBJ2-4,TGTGCCAGCAGCTCAGGGACGGAGAAAAACATTCAGTACTTC,CASSSGTEKNIQYF
TRBV7-3,NA,17,few,TRBJ1-1,TGTGCCAGCAGCCCTAACCCCCCCGAAGTCATGAACACTGAAGCTTTCTTT,CASSPNPPEVMNTEAFF
TRBV5-1,NA,12,many,TRBJ2-6,TGCGCCAGCAGTCCTGGGGCCAACGTCCTGACTTTC,CASSPGANVLTF
TRBV7-9,TRBD1,15,many,TRBJ1-4,TGTGCCAGCAGCTTAGGTGACAGGGCGGATGAAAAACTGTTTTTT,CASSLGDRADEKLFF
TRBV4-1,TRBD1,15,many,TRBJ2-7,TGCGCCAGCAGCCATGGACAGGGGTTCTCCTACGAGCAGTACTTC,CASSHGQGFSYEQYF
TRBV29-1,TRBD2,14,NA,TRBJ2-7,TGCAGCGTTGCCTTACTAGCGGGGCCCTACGAGCAGTACTTC,CSVALLAGPYEQYF
TRBV7-9,NA,13,few,TRBJ2-7,TGTGCCAGCAGCTTAGCGGGAGTTTACGAGCAGTACTTC,CASSLAGVYEQYF
TRBV29-1,NA,13,many,TRBJ1-3,TGCAGCGTTATCGAATCCTATGGAAACACCATATATTTT,CSVIESYGNTIYF
TRBV28,NA,12,many,TRBJ1-1,TGTGCCAGCAGTCCTCAGCTGAGGGCCTCGGTCTTT,CASSPQLRASVF
TRBV6-2/TRBV6-3,TRBD1,14,many,TRBJ2-2,TGTGCCAGCAGCGGGGGACAGGAGGTCGGGGAGCTGTTTTTT,CASSGGQEVGELFF
TRBV6-5,NA,13,few,TRBJ2-7,TGTGCCAGCAGTTACAGTCCGGGCCGGGAGCAGTACTTC,CASSYSPGREQYF
TRBV20-1,NA,13,many,TRBJ2-7,TGCAGTGCTAGAGATCAAGAGAGGTACGAGCAGTACTTC,CSARDQERYEQYF
TRBV7-3,TRBD2,14,many,TRBJ2-3,TGTGCCAGCAGCGGAGCGGGAGGGCCTGATACGCAGTATTTT,CASSGAGGPDTQYF
TRBV25-1,NA,15,many,TRBJ1-2,TGTGCCAGCAGTTCCGGGAGAGATGCTCCCTATGGCTACACCTTC,CASSSGRDAPYGYTF
TRBV7-9,NA,15,many,TRBJ2-6,TGTGCCAGCAGCTTAAGGACAGTTGGGGCCAACGTCCTGACTTTC,CASSLRTVGANVLTF
TRBV5-1,NA,14,many,TRBJ1-4,TGCGCCAGCAGCTTGGAACAGATCGGGGAAAAACTGTTTTTT,CASSLEQIGEKLFF
TRBV4-2,TRBD2,13,many,TRBJ2-3,TGTGCCAGCAGCCAAGAGCTAGCGGGTACGCAGTATTTT,CASSQELAGTQYF
TRBV5-1,NA,15,NA,TRBJ2-1,TGCGCCAGCAGCTTGCAGGCGGAAGCCTACAATGAGCAGTTCTTC,CASSLQAEAYNEQFF
TRBV30,NA,12,NA,TRBJ2-7,TGTGCCTGGAGCCGCCTAGCCTACGAGCAGTACTTC,CAWSRLAYEQYF
TRBV11-3,NA,15,many,TRBJ2-1,TGTGCCAGCAGCTTAGATGTACTGGGTTACAATGAGCAGTTCTTC,CASSLDVLGYNEQFF